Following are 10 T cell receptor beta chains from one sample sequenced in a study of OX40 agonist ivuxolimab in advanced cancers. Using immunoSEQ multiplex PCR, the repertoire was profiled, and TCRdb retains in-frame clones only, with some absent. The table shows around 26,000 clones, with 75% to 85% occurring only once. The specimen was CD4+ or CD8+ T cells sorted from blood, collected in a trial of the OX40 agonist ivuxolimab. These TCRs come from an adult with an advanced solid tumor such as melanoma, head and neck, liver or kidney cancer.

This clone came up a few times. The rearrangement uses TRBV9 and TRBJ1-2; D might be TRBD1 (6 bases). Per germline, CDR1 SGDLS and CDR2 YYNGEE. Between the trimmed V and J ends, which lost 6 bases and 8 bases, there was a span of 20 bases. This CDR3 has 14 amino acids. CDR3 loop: CASTPRSVQGGYTF. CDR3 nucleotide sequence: TGTGCCAGCACTCCTCGTAGTGTACAGGGAGGCTACACCTTC.

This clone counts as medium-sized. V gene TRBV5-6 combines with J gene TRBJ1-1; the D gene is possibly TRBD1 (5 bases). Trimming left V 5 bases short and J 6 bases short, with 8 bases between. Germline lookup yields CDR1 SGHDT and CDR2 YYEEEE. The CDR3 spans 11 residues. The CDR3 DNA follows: TGTGCCAGCAGTCTAGGGGCTGAAGCTTTCTTT. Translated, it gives CASSLGAEAFF.

CDR3 nucleotides: TGCGCCAGCAGCCTGGACTGGGGCACAGATACGCAGTATTTT. As protein: CASSLDWGTDTQYF. The V gene is TRBV4-3, the J gene TRBJ2-3, with D tentatively TRBD2 (5 bases). CDR3 size: 14 residues. CDR1 and CDR2 from the germline V gene are LGHNA and YSLEER. V was trimmed by 4 bases and J by 1 base, leaving 9 bases between them.

The CDR3 DNA sequence: TGCGCCAGCAGTGGGCCGGGACAGTTCACCGGGGAGCTGTTTTTT. Amino acids: CASSGPGQFTGELFF. This chain links TRBV10-2 with TRBJ2-2, with 7 bases that match TRBD1. Trimming removed 4 bases from V and 4 bases from J; junction bases left unmatched: 6. The CDR3 runs to 15 residues. Germline CDR1 is WSHSY and CDR2 is SAAADI.

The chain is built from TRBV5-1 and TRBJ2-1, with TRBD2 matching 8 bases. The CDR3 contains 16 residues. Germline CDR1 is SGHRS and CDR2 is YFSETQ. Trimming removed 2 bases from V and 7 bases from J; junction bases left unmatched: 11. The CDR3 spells CASSFIAGFTGNEQFF. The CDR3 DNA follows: TGCGCCAGCAGCTTTATAGCGGGATTCACGGGGAATGAGCAGTTCTTC.

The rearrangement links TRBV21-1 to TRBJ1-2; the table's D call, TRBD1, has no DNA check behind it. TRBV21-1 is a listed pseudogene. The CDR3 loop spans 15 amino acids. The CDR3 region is CASRDLYGQGHGYTF. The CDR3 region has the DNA TGTGCCAGCAGGGATCTTTATGGACAGGGTCATGGCTACACCTTC.

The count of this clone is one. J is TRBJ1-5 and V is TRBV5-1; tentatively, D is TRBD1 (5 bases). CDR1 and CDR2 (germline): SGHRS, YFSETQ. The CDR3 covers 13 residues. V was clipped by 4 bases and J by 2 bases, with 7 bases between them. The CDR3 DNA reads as TGCGCCAGCAGCGTCAGGGGCAATCAGCCCCAGCATTTT. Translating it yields CASSVRGNQPQHF. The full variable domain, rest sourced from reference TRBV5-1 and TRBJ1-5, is KAGVTQTPRYLIKTRGQQVTLSCSPISGHRSVSWYQQTPGQGLQFLFEYFSETQRNKGNFPGRFSGRQFSNSRSEMNVSTLELGDSALYLCASSVRGNQPQHFGDGTRLSIL.

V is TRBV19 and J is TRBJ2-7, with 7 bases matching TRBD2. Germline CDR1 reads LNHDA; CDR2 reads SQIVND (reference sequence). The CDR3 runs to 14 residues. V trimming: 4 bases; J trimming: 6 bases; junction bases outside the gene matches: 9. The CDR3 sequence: CASSTAGVDPEQYF. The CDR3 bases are TGTGCCAGTAGTACCGCGGGAGTTGATCCCGAGCAGTACTTC.

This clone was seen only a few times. This chain's CDR3 is CASRRQGPQYF. CDR3 in DNA: TGTGCCAGCAGGCGACAGGGACCTCAGTACTTC. The rearrangement joins TRBV28 to TRBJ2-4; 7 bases fit TRBD1. V lost 6 bases and J lost 12; bases outside the gene matches: 5. Germline V gene data show CDR1 as MDHEN and CDR2 as SYDVKM. CDR3 size: 11 residues. The variable domain in full, completed from reference TRBV28 and TRBJ2-4, reads DVKVTQSSRYLVKRTGEKVFLECVQDMDHENMFWYRQDPGLGLRLIYFSYDVKMKEKGDIPEGYSVSREKKERFSLILESASTNQTSMYLCASRRQGPQYFGAGTRLSVL.

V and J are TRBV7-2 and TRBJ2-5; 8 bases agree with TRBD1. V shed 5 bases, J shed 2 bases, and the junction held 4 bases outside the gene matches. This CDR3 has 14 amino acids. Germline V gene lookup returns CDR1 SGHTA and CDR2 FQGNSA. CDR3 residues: CASSADRGQETQYF. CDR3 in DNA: TGTGCCAGCAGCGCAGACAGGGGACAAGAGACCCAGTACTTC.